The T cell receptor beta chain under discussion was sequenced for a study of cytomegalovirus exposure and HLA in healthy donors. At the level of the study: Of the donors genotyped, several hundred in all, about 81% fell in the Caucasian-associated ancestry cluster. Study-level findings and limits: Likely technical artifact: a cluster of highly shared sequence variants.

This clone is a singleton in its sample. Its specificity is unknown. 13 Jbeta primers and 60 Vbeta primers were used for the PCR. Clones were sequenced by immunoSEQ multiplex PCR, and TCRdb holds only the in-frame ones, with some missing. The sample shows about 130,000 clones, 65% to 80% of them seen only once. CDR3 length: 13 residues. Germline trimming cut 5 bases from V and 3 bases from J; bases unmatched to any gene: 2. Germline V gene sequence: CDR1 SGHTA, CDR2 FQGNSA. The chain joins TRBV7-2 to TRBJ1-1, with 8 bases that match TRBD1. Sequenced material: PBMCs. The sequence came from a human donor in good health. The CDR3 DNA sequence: TGTGCCAGCAGCCAGGACAGGGACACTGAAGCTTTCTTT. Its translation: CASSQDRDTEAFF.